These 12 T cell receptor beta chains were sequenced from one sample in a study of blood T cells in healthy people across ages (dated by TCRdb to about 2015). Library preparation used 5' RACE. The instrument given in TCRdb is Illumina HiSeq 2500. A second PCR of about 6 to 12 cycles was run with a J-beta primer mix and a sample-barcoded 5' primer. Starting from the raw public reads, TCRdb applied fastp trimming at Q25, assembled clones with MiXCR and retained in-frame beta chains. Rows are combined by CDR3 protein, so each entry shows the most common genes and DNA. A total of about 780,000 distinct CDR3 sequences appear in this sample, around 25% of them only once. 3% of the sample lies in the top ten. This sample was also put to use in a study of T cells of mothers and their children.

Input material: blood. The receptors shown here come from a boy aged 5 to 17 in good health.

V and J are TRBV3-1 and TRBJ2-5, with D uncertain. V was cut by 2 bases and J by 3 bases, with 7 bases left in between. This CDR3 spans 13 amino acids. Per the germline V gene, CDR1 is LGHDT and CDR2 is YNNKEL (reference sequence). CDR3 amino acids: CASSQNHKETQYF. As DNA, the CDR3 is TGTGCCAGCAGCCAAAATCATAAAGAGACCCAGTACTTC.

This clonotype was seen a handful of times. The J gene is TRBJ1-2, the V gene TRBV20-1; no reliable D call. Trimming stripped 4 bases from V and 1 base from J, with 7 bases between. The CDR3 has 12 amino acids. Germline V gene lookup returns CDR1 DFQATT and CDR2 SNEGSKA (reference sequence). CDR3 bases: TGCAGTGCTACCGACAATAACTATGGCTACACCTTC. Protein product: CSATDNNYGYTF.

The V and J genes are TRBV29-1 and TRBJ1-4, with 9 bases that match TRBD1. Germline V gene data show CDR1 as SQVTM and CDR2 as ANQGSEA. Losses at the gene ends were 6 bases for V and 7 bases for J; bases not matched to a gene: 6. This CDR3 has 13 residues. The CDR3 nucleotides are TGCAGCGTGGGGACAGGGCCCCTTGAAAAACTGTTTTTT. Its protein product is CSVGTGPLEKLFF.

The rearrangement links TRBV9 to TRBJ1-2; TRBD1 is a possible D gene (5 bases). CDR1 SGDLS and CDR2 YYNGEE come from the germline V gene. This CDR3 is built from 13 residues. Between the trimmed V and J ends, which lost 2 bases and 6 bases, there was a span of 11 bases. The CDR3 sequence: CASSVGGSHGYTF. The CDR3 DNA sequence: TGTGCCAGCAGCGTCGGGGGTAGTCATGGCTACACCTTC.

V gene TRBV7-6 combines with J gene TRBJ2-1, with TRBD1 identical over 7 bases. Germline trimming cut 1 base from V and 2 bases from J; bases unmatched to any gene: 2. This CDR3 has 15 amino acids. CDR1 is SGHVS and CDR2 is FNYEAQ in the germline V gene. This chain's CDR3 is CASSLERGPYNEQFF. The CDR3 DNA sequence: TGTGCCAGCAGCTTAGAGAGGGGGCCCTACAATGAGCAGTTCTTC. The full variable domain, completed using reference TRBV7-6 and TRBJ2-1, is GAGVSQSPRYKVTKRGQDVALRCDPISGHVSLYWYRQALGQGPEFLTYFNYEAQQDKSGLPNDRFSAERPEGSISTLTIQRTEQRDSAMYRCASSLERGPYNEQFFGPGTRLTVL.

The chain has TRBV7-2 and TRBJ1-1; possibly TRBD1 for D (6 bases). Germline V gene lookup returns CDR1 SGHTA and CDR2 FQGNSA. The CDR3 is 13 residues long. V was cut by 8 bases and J by 4 bases, with 14 bases left in between. CDR3 loop: CASFRGGGTEAFF. As DNA, the CDR3 is TGTGCCAGCTTTCGAGGGGGGGGCACTGAAGCTTTCTTT.

The chain is built from TRBV28 and TRBJ2-3; 10 positions match TRBD2. There are 15 residues in the CDR3. Trimming removed 6 bases from V and 1 base from J; junction bases left unmatched: 4. Germline values: CDR1 MDHEN, CDR2 SYDVKM. The CDR3 DNA follows: TGTGCCAGCAGGGGGGGGACTAGCGGCACAGATACGCAGTATTTT. Its protein is CASRGGTSGTDTQYF.

The chain recombines TRBV28 with TRBJ2-6; 10 positions match TRBD2. The CDR3 runs 16 residues. CDR1 and CDR2 (germline): MDHEN, SYDVKM. Trimming took 8 bases from V and 2 from J; bases not matched to a gene: 6. DNA of the CDR3: TGTGCCAGCCAGCGGGGGGGGAACCCTGGGGCCAACGTCCTGACTTTC. Translation gives CASQRGGNPGANVLTF.

This clonotype was seen more than once but under ten times. J is TRBJ2-5 and V is TRBV30; D is unresolved. Germline V gene sequence: CDR1 GTSNPN, CDR2 SVGIG (reference sequence). This CDR3 is built from 12 residues. Between the trimmed V and J ends, which lost 0 bases and 4 bases, there was a span of 6 bases. The CDR3 reads CAWSVWRETQYF. In DNA form, the CDR3 reads TGTGCCTGGAGTGTCTGGCGAGAGACCCAGTACTTC.

The sample holds many counts of this clonotype. The chain couples TRBV9 to TRBJ2-5; TRBD1 is a possible D gene (6 bases). The CDR3 totals 14 residues. Germline CDR1 and CDR2: SGDLS and YYNGEE. V lost 0 bases, J lost 1 base, and 7 bases lay in between. The CDR3 region is CASSVGTAQETQYF. CDR3 bases: TGTGCCAGCAGCGTAGGGACAGCCCAAGAGACCCAGTACTTC.

CDR3 nucleotide sequence: TGCGCCAGCGGCCGCTCCGCAGCAACTAATGAAAAACTGTTTTTT. Translated, it gives CASGRSAATNEKLFF. The chain couples TRBV4-3 to TRBJ1-4, with no clear D. V lost 8 bases and J 0 bases, leaving 13 bases between the germline ends. Germline CDR1 is LGHNA and CDR2 is YSLEER. The CDR3 is 15 residues long.

The J gene is TRBJ1-5, the V gene TRBV2, with D maybe TRBD1 (6 bases). There are 14 residues in the CDR3. V was trimmed by 5 bases and J by 4 bases, leaving 12 bases between them. Germline assignment: CDR1 SNHLY and CDR2 FYNNEI. CDR3 coding DNA: TGTGCCAGCAGTAGCCCCGGGACAAATCAGCCCCAGCATTTT. It yields the protein CASSSPGTNQPQHF.